The source of this T cell receptor (beta chain) is a study of identifying expanded T cells in peripheral blood. Study-wide results and caveats: Over around two and four weeks, about 16.4 and 19 clones changed, versus around 1.1 between replicates. Roughly two-week clone count variance significantly increased as total template count grew.

Trimming took 4 bases from V and 5 from J, leaving 11 bases between them. Germline V gene sequence: CDR1 SQVTM, CDR2 ANQGSEA. The CDR3 sequence is 12 residues long. Worth noting for this clone: Its cognate antigen is unknown.

Sequencing was performed with immunoSEQ multiplex PCR; in TCRdb, only in-frame clones are kept and a portion is missing. The sample contains under 100,000 clones, approximately 90% of which appear only once. The chain combines TRBV29-1 with TRBJ1-2, with a possible D match to TRBD1 (5 bases). Sequencing input: blood. This TCR was recovered from a person aged 18 to 75 in good health. CDR3 in amino acids: CSVGQRKYGYTF. CDR3 bases: TGCAGCGTTGGACAGAGGAAATATGGCTACACCTTC.